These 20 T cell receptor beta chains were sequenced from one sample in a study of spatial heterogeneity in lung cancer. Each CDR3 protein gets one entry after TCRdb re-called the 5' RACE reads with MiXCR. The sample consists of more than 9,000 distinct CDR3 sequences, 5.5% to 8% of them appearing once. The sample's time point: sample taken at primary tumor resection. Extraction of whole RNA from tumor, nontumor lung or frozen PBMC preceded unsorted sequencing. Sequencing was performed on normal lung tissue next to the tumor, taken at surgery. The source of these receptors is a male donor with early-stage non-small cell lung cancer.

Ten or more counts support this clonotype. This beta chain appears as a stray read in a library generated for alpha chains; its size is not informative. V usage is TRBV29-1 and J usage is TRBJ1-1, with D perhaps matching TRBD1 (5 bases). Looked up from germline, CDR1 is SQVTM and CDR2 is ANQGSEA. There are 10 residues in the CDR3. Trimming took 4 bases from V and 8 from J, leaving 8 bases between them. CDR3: CSVGGPEAFF. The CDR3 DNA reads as TGCAGCGTTGGGGGCCCGGAAGCTTTCTTT.

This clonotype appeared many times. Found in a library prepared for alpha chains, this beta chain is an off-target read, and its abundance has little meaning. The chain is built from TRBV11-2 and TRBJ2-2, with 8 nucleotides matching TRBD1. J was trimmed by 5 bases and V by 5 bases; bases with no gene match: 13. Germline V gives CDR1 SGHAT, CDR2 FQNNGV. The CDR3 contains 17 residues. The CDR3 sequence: CASSPSLDRVRTGELFF. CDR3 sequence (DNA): TGTGCCAGCAGCCCATCCCTGGACAGGGTCAGGACCGGGGAGCTGTTTTTT.

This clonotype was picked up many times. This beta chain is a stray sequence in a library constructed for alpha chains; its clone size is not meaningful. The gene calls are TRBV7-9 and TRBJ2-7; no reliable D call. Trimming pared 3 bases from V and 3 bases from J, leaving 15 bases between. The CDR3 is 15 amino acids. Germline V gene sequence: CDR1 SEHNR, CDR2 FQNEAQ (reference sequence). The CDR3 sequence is CASSFLGQPNYEQYF. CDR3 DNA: TGTGCCAGCAGCTTTTTGGGTCAGCCTAACTACGAGCAGTACTTC.

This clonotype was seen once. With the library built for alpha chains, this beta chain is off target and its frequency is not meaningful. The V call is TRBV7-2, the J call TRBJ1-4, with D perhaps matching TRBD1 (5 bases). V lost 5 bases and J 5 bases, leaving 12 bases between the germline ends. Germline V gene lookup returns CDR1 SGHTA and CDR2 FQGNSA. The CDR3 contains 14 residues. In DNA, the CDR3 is TGTGCCAGCAGCGGGCGGGCAGGGAATGAAAAACTGTTTTTT. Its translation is CASSGRAGNEKLFF.

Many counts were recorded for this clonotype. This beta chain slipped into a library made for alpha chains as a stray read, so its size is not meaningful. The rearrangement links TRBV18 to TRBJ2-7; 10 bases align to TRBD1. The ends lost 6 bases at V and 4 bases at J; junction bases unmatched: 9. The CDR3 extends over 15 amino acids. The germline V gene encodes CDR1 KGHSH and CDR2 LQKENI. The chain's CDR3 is CASSTGTGVPYEQYF. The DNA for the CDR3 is TGTGCCAGCTCCACAGGGACAGGGGTTCCGTACGAGCAGTACTTC.

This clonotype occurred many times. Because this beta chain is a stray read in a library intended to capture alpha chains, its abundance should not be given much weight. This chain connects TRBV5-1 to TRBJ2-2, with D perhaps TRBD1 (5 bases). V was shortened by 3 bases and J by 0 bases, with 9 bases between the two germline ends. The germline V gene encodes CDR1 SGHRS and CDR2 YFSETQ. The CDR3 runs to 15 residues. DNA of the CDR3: TGCGCCAGCAGCTATGACAGTACGAACACCGGGGAGCTGTTTTTT. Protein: CASSYDSTNTGELFF.

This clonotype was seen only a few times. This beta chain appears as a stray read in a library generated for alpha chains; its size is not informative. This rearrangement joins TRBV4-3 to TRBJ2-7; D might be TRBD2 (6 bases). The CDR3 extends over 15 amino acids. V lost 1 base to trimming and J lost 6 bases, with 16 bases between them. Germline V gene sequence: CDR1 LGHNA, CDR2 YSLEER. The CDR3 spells CASSQGYGGFGEQYF. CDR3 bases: TGCGCCAGCAGCCAAGGATACGGGGGATTCGGCGAGCAGTACTTC.

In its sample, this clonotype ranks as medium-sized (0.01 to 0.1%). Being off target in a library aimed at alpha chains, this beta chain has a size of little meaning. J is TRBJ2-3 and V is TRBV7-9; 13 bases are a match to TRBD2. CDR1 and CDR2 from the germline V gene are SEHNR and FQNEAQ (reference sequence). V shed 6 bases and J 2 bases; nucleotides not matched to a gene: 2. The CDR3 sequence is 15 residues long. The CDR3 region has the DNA TGTGCCAGCAGTACTAGCGGGAGGGCCACAGATACGCAGTATTTT. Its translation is CASSTSGRATDTQYF.

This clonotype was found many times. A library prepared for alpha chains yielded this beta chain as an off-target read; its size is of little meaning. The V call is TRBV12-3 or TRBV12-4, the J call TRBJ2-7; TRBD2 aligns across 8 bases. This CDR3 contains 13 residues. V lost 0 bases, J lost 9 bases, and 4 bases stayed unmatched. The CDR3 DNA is TGTGCCAGCAGTTTAGCGGTGGCGGGGGGGCAGTACTTC. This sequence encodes CASSLAVAGGQYF.

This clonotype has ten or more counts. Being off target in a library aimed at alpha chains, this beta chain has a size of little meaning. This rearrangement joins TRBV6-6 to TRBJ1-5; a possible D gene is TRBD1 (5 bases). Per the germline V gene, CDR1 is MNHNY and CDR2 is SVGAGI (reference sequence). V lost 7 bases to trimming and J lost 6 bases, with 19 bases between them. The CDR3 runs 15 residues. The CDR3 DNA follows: TGTGCCAGCATTCCGGGACCCCTGGGTTCTCAGCCCCAGCATTTT. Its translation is CASIPGPLGSQPQHF.

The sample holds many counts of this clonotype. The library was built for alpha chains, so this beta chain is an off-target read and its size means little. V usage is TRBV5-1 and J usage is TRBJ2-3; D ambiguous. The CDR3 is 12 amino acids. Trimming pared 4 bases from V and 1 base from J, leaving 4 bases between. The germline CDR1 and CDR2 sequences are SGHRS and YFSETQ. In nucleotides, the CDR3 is TGCGCCAGCAGCGTTGGCACAGATACGCAGTATTTT. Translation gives CASSVGTDTQYF.

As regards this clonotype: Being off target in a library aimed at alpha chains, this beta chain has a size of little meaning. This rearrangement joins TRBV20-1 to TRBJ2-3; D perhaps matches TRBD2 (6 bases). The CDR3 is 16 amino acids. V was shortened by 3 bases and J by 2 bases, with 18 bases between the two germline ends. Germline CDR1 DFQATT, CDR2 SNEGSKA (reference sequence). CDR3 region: CSARGASPGVTDTQYF. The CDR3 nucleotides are TGCAGTGCTAGGGGCGCTAGCCCGGGAGTCACAGATACGCAGTATTTT.

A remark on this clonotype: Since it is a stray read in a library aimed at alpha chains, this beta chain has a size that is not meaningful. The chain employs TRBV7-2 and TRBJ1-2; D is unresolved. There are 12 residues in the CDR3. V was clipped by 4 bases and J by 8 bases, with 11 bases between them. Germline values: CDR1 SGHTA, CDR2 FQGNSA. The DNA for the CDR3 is TGTGCCAGCAGCTCGACAATCATCGGCTACACCTTC. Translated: CASSSTIIGYTF.

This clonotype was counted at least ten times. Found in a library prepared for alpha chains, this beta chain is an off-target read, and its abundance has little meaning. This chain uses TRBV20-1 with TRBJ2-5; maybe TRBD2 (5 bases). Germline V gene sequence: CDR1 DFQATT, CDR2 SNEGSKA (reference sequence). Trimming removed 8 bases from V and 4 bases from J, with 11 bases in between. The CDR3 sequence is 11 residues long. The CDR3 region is CSRREGETQYF. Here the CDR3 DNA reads TGCAGTCGACGGGAAGGAGAGACCCAGTACTTC.

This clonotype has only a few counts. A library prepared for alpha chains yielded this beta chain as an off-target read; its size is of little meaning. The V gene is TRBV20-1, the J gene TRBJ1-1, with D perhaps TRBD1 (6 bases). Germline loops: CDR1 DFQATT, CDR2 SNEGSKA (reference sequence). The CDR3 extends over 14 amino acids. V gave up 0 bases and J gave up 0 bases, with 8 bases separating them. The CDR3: CSARDRTVNTEAFF. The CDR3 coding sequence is TGCAGTGCTAGAGACCGGACAGTGAACACTGAAGCTTTCTTT.

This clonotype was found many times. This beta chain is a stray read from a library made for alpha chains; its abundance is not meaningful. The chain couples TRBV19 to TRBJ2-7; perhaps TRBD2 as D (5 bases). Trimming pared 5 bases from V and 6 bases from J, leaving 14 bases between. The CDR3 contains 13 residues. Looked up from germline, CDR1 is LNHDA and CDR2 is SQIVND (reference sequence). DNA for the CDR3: TGTGCCAGTAGTGTCGCGGACTGGGGCGAGCAGTACTTC. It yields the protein CASSVADWGEQYF.

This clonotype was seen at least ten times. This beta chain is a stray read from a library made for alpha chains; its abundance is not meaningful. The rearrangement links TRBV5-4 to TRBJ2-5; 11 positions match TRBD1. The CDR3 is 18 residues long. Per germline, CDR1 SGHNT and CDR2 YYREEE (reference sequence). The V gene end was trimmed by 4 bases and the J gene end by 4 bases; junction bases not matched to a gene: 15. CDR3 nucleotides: TGTGCCAGCAGCCGACCCAATCTCGGGACAGGGGGAGGAGAGACCCAGTACTTC. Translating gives CASSRPNLGTGGGETQYF.

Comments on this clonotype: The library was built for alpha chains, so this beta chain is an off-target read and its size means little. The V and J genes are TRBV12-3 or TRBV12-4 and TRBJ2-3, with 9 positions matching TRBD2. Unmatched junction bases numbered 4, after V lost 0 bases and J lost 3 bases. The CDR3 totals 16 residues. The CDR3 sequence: CASSLAAAGGTDTQYF. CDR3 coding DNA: TGTGCCAGCAGTTTAGCTGCGGCGGGAGGGACAGATACGCAGTATTTT.

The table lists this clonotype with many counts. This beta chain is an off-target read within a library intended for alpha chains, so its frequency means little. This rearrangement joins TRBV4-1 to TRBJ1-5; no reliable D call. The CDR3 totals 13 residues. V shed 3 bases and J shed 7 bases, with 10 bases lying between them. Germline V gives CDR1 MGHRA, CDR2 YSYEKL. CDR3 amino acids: CASSQAILQPQHF. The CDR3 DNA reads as TGCGCCAGCAGCCAGGCTATCCTCCAGCCCCAGCATTTT.

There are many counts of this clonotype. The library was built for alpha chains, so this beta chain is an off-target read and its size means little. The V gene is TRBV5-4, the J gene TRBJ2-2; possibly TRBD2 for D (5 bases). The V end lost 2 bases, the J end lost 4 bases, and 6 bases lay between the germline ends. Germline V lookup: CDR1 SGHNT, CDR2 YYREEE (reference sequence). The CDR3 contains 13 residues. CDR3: CASSLTSTGELFF. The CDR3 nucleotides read TGTGCCAGCAGCTTAACTAGCACCGGGGAGCTGTTTTTT.